Detailed here is one T cell receptor (beta chain). The data belong to a study of blood T cell repertoires in COVID-19. The length of the CDR3 is 16 residues. Unmatched junction bases numbered 6, after V lost 5 bases and J lost 3 bases. Germline lookup yields CDR1 LNHDA and CDR2 SQIVND (reference sequence). The assay was immunoSEQ multiplex PCR, and TCRdb's table has in-frame clones only and misses some. Of tens of thousands of clones listed, 84% were seen once; the top ten hold about 44%. The chain recombines TRBV19 with TRBJ2-1, with 11 bases lining up with TRBD2. The clonotype originates from a woman aged 80 or over with acute or convalescent COVID-19. The sample taken for sequencing was peripheral blood. CDR3 amino acids: CASSLLAGGYYNEQFF. The CDR3 DNA reads TGTGCCAGTAGTCTCCTAGCGGGAGGATACTACAATGAGCAGTTCTTC.